The clone carrying this T cell receptor (beta chain) was observed a few times. The target antigen is unknown. The entry originates in a study of blood T cells in healthy people across ages. Overall study results and limits: Naive T cell percentage showed a strong correlation with the diversity of TCR beta.

This CDR3 region has 16 residues. The germline CDR1 and CDR2 sequences are SGHTA and FQGNSA. The ends lost 1 base at V and 5 bases at J; junction bases unmatched: 10. With a J-beta primer mix and a sample-barcoded 5' primer, a second PCR ran 7 to 11 cycles. TCRdb reprocessed the 5' RACE reads with MiXCR, giving one entry per CDR3 protein. The table shows roughly 680,000 distinct CDR3 sequences, with over 45% occurring only once. Donors were systemically healthy Caucasian individuals from Russia aged roughly 6 to 95 years. This sequence originates from a woman in her sixties or seventies in good health. Sequenced: blood. The chain links TRBV7-2 to TRBJ2-7; 8 bases map to TRBD1. The DNA of the CDR3 is TGTGCCAGCAGCTTAGACTCGCCAGGGGGCTCAAACGAGCAGTACTTC. Its protein is CASSLDSPGGSNEQYF. The variable domain in full, completed from reference TRBV7-2 and TRBJ2-7, reads GAGVSQSPSNKVTEKGKDVELRCDPISGHTALYWYRQSLGQGLEFLIYFQGNSAPDKSGLPSDRFSAERTGGSVSTLTIQRTQQEDSAVYLCASSLDSPGGSNEQYFGPGTRLTVT.